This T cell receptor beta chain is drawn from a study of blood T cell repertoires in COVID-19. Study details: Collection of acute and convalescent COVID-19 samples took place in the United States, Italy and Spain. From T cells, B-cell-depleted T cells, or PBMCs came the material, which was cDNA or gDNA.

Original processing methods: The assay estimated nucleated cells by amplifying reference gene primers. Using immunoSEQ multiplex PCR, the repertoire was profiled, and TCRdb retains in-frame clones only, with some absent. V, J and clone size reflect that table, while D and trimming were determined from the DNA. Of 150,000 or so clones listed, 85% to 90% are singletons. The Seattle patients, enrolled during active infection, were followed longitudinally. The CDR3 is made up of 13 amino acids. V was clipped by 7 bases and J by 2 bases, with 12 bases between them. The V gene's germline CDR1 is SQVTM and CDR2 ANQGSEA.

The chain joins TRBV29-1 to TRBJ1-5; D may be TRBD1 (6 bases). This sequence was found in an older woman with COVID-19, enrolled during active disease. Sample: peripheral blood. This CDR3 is CSAQGSGNQPQHF. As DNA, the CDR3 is TGCAGCGCACAGGGTTCGGGCAATCAGCCCCAGCATTTT.